The 21 T cell receptor beta chains presented below share a single source sample, sequenced in a study of neurological immune-mediated disorders. TCRdb fed the 5' RACE reads into MiXCR, producing one record per CDR3 protein. The sample lists around 48,000 distinct CDR3 sequences; about a tenth were seen once. The sample comprised PBMCs. The receptors were gathered from a woman between 40 and 55 years old with HTLV-1-associated myelopathy (HAM/TSP).

The chain combines TRBV2 with TRBJ2-5; D gene uncertain. The CDR3 runs 14 residues. The germline V gene has CDR1 SNHLY and CDR2 FYNNEI. The V end was cut by 4 bases, the J end by 2 bases, with 11 bases between. The CDR3 DNA follows: TGTGCCAGCAGTGGACGGCAACATCAAGAGACCCAGTACTTC. Protein: CASSGRQHQETQYF.

This clonotype was detected ten times or more. This chain links TRBV12-3 or TRBV12-4 with TRBJ2-2; no clear D gene. The CDR3 spans 17 residues. Trimming stripped 2 bases from V and 4 bases from J, with 17 bases between. CDR3 sequence reads: CASSLRIRNTLTGELFF. For the CDR3, the DNA is TGTGCCAGCAGTTTACGTATTCGTAACACCCTCACCGGGGAGCTGTTTTTT.

There are many counts of this clonotype. The genes are TRBV7-2 and TRBJ2-7, with 9 bases lining up with TRBD1. This CDR3 is 16 amino acids long. The germline CDR1 and CDR2 sequences are SGHTA and FQGNSA. V was pared by 1 base and J by 5 bases, with 9 bases of the junction left unmatched. The CDR3 here is CASSLEWGQGRHEQYF. CDR3 DNA: TGTGCCAGCAGCTTAGAGTGGGGACAGGGTCGCCACGAGCAGTACTTC. The whole variable domain, filled in from reference TRBV7-2 and TRBJ2-7, reads GAGVSQSPSNKVTEKGKDVELRCDPISGHTALYWYRQSLGQGLEFLIYFQGNSAPDKSGLPSDRFSAERTGGSVSTLTIQRTQQEDSAVYLCASSLEWGQGRHEQYFGPGTRLTVT.

Points on this clonotype: A much larger clone differs by one base, so this may be a read error. The rearrangement uses TRBV6-1 and TRBJ1-2; 7 bases fit TRBD1. V was clipped by 8 bases and J by 4 bases; unmatched bases: 7. The CDR3 contains 13 residues. Germline V gives CDR1 MNHNS, CDR2 SASEGT. The CDR3 loop is CASPPGQIYGYTF. The CDR3 DNA follows: TGTGCCAGCCCGCCGGGACAGATCTATGGCTACACCTTC.

The table lists this clonotype with many counts. This chain connects TRBV7-9 to TRBJ2-1, with D maybe TRBD1 (6 bases). Trimming shortened V by 4 bases and J by 8 bases, and 18 bases separated the two germline ends. CDR3 length: 15 amino acids. CDR1 is SEHNR, CDR2 FQNEAQ, per germline (reference sequence). CDR3 DNA: TGTGCCAGCAGCTCCGAAAAGGGGGTCAGGGATGAGCAGTTCTTC. Its protein product is CASSSEKGVRDEQFF.

This clonotype showed up many times. The chain employs TRBV11-2 and TRBJ2-1, with 8 bases matching TRBD1. Germline CDR1 and CDR2: SGHAT and FQNNGV. This CDR3 has 16 residues. Trimming cost V 5 bases and J 6 bases; bases outside gene matches: 12. CDR3 nucleotide sequence: TGTGCCAGCAGCGCTCGGACAGGGAAAATAGTCAATGAGCAGTTCTTC. It translates to CASSARTGKIVNEQFF. Drawing the rest from reference TRBV11-2 and TRBJ2-1, the complete variable domain is EAGVAQSPRYKIIEKRQSVAFWCNPISGHATLYWYQQILGQGPKLLIQFQNNGVVDDSQLPKDRFSAERLKGVDSTLKIQPAKLEDSAVYLCASSARTGKIVNEQFFGPGTRLTVL.

The rearrangement uses TRBV6-2 or TRBV6-3 and TRBJ2-7; D gene uncertain. The CDR3 totals 11 residues. From germline, CDR1 is MNHEY and CDR2 SVGEGT. V was cut by 9 bases and J by 5 bases, with 11 bases left in between. The CDR3 nucleotides are TGTGCCAGAAGTCGGAACGACGAGCAGTACTTC. It yields the protein CARSRNDEQYF.

This clonotype was seen repeatedly, ten times or more. This chain uses TRBV18 with TRBJ2-5; weak D call: TRBD1 (6 bases). Germline lookup yields CDR1 KGHSH and CDR2 LQKENI. CDR3 size: 15 residues. V was trimmed by 5 bases and J by 0 bases, leaving 13 bases between them. DNA of the CDR3: TGTGCCAGCTCATCAACCGGGACAAACCAAGAGACCCAGTACTTC. Amino acid sequence: CASSSTGTNQETQYF.

This clonotype was detected many times. The gene calls are TRBV20-1 and TRBJ2-3; perhaps TRBD2 as D (6 bases). V gave up 6 bases and J gave up 2 bases, with 18 bases separating them. This CDR3 has 15 residues. Germline V gives CDR1 DFQATT, CDR2 SNEGSKA (reference sequence). The CDR3 sequence: CSAKEGGDVTDTQYF. In nucleotides, the CDR3 is TGCAGTGCCAAGGAGGGAGGAGATGTCACAGATACGCAGTATTTT.

Ten or more counts support this clonotype. The chain uses TRBV5-6 and TRBJ2-6; D is ambiguous. CDR3 length: 15 amino acids. Germline V gene sequence: CDR1 SGHDT, CDR2 YYEEEE. V shed 2 bases and J shed 1 base, with 7 bases lying between them. DNA of the CDR3: TGTGCCAGCAGCTTCGGACGTTCTGGGGCCAACGTCCTGACTTTC. Translating gives CASSFGRSGANVLTF. The variable domain in full, with the rest retrieved from reference TRBV5-6 and TRBJ2-6, is DAGVTQSPTHLIKTRGQQVTLRCSPKSGHDTVSWYQQALGQGPQFIFQYYEEEERQRGNFPDRFSGHQFPNYSSELNVNALLLGDSALYLCASSFGRSGANVLTFGAGSRLTVL.

This clonotype occurred a few times. A much larger clone differs by one base, so this may be a read error. The rearrangement uses TRBV18 and TRBJ1-1; D remains ambiguous. Germline lookup yields CDR1 KGHSH and CDR2 LQKENI. V lost 3 bases and J lost 1, with 18 bases in between. CDR3 size: 17 residues. This CDR3 reads CASSPDFTLPQNTEAFF. The DNA for the CDR3 is TGTGCCAGCTCACCGGACTTCACGCTGCCTCAGAACACTGAAGCTTTCTTT.

This clonotype was seen many times. The chain has TRBV29-1 and TRBJ2-7, with a possible D match to TRBD2 (6 bases). Trimming cost V 4 bases and J 0 bases, with 10 bases left between them. CDR3 length: 13 amino acids. The germline V gene has CDR1 SQVTM and CDR2 ANQGSEA. CDR3 DNA sequence: TGCAGCGTTGTTGGGGACTTCTCCTACGAGCAGTACTTC. Protein sequence: CSVVGDFSYEQYF.

This clonotype has at least ten counts. The chain uses TRBV11-3 and TRBJ2-2; D unclear. This CDR3 comprises 15 residues. Germline V CDR1 and CDR2: SGHNT, YENEEA. Trimming left V 5 bases short and J 2 bases short, with 12 bases between. The CDR3 region has the DNA TGTGCCAGCAGCCCCCCTCAGCTTAACACCGGGGAGCTGTTTTTT. Translating it yields CASSPPQLNTGELFF.

The sample holds many counts of this clonotype. J is TRBJ2-6 and V is TRBV5-1; D is possibly TRBD2 (6 bases). CDR1 and CDR2 from the germline V gene are SGHRS and YFSETQ. This CDR3 region has 16 residues. Trimming cost V 1 base and J 4 bases, with 12 bases left between them. In DNA form, the CDR3 reads TGCGCCAGCAGCTTGACTAGCTTGAAGGGGGCCAACGTCCTGACTTTC. Its translation: CASSLTSLKGANVLTF.

There are many counts of this clonotype. The chain recombines TRBV27 with TRBJ2-7, with no clear D. V was cut by 1 base and J by 0 bases, with 7 bases left in between. The germline V gene has CDR1 MNHEY and CDR2 SMNVEV (reference sequence). CDR3 length: 14 amino acids. The CDR3 DNA sequence: TGTGCCAGCAGTTTATATTTAGGCTCCTACGAGCAGTACTTC. Protein product: CASSLYLGSYEQYF.

At least ten counts were recorded for this clonotype. The chain couples TRBV10-3 to TRBJ2-1, with TRBD1 as a possible D gene (6 bases). CDR3 length equals 14 residues. V gave up 5 bases and J gave up 4 bases, with 12 bases separating them. CDR1 is ENHRY and CDR2 is SYGVKD in the germline V gene. The CDR3 spells CAISIRTGYNEQFF. The CDR3 DNA sequence: TGTGCCATCAGTATCCGTACAGGGTACAATGAGCAGTTCTTC.

Many counts were recorded for this clonotype. The chain recombines TRBV7-7 with TRBJ2-3, with D tentatively TRBD1 (6 bases). V lost 5 bases and J lost 2, with 11 bases in between. Germline V gene data show CDR1 as SSHAT and CDR2 as FNYEAQ (reference sequence). The CDR3 has 14 amino acids. The CDR3 nucleotides read TGTGCCAGCAGCACCGACAGGTTCACAGATACGCAGTATTTT. This codes for CASSTDRFTDTQYF.

In this sample, this clonotype turned up many times. This chain links TRBV9 with TRBJ1-1; no reliable D call. The CDR3 extends over 14 amino acids. Per germline, CDR1 SGDLS and CDR2 YYNGEE. Trimming shortened V by 4 bases and J by 0 bases, and 10 bases separated the two germline ends. CDR3 DNA: TGTGCCAGCAGCACAGACGGCTTGAACACTGAAGCTTTCTTT. Translation: CASSTDGLNTEAFF.

On this clonotype: This may be a read error, as it is one base from a much larger clone. The chain recombines TRBV29-1 with TRBJ1-1, with D unclear. Trimming shortened V by 3 bases and J by 6 bases, and 8 bases separated the two germline ends. This CDR3 is 11 amino acids long. Germline V gene sequence: CDR1 SQVTM, CDR2 ANQGSEA. The CDR3 is CSVELGSEAFF. The DNA of the CDR3 is TGCAGCGTTGAGTTGGGGTCTGAAGCTTTCTTT.

This clonotype was detected many times. V and J are TRBV20-1 and TRBJ2-2; possibly TRBD1 or TRBD2 for D (5 bases each). Germline V gives CDR1 DFQATT, CDR2 SNEGSKA (reference sequence). V was pared by 0 bases and J by 7 bases, with 15 bases between. CDR3 length equals 15 residues. This chain's CDR3 is CSAREGREICGELFF. The CDR3 bases are TGCAGTGCTAGAGAAGGCAGGGAGATTTGCGGGGAGCTGTTTTTT.

This clonotype was seen at least ten times. The chain links TRBV11-3 to TRBJ1-1; D uncertain. The ends were cut back, 1 base at V and 6 bases at J, with 6 bases in the middle. There are 12 residues in the CDR3. Germline V gene sequence: CDR1 SGHNT, CDR2 YENEEA. The CDR3 DNA reads as TGTGCCAGCAGCTTAGCTGGGGCTGAAGCTTTCTTT. Its protein is CASSLAGAEAFF.